Below are 26 T cell receptor beta chains sequenced from a single sample in a study of T-cell memory formation after mild COVID-19. TCRdb fed the 5' RACE reads into MiXCR, producing one record per CDR3 protein. The sample holds about 5,000 distinct CDR3 sequences, under 55% seen once. The sequenced material came from PBMCs or a T cell subset sorted from them (not recorded which). These receptors were taken from an adult who had mild COVID-19 (a few samples of this study predate the infection). Cell type and time point are not known.

This sequence joins TRBV27 and TRBJ1-1; TRBD1 agrees at 7 bases. The CDR3 length is 16 residues. The germline V gene has CDR1 MNHEY and CDR2 SMNVEV (reference sequence). The V gene end was trimmed by 3 bases and the J gene end by 4 bases; junction bases not matched to a gene: 11. The CDR3 DNA follows: TGTGCCAGCAGTTTTACCTACAGGGGAGCGGGCACTGAAGCTTTCTTT. Its protein is CASSFTYRGAGTEAFF.

The V gene is TRBV7-9, the J gene TRBJ2-7; TRBD1 agrees at 10 bases. V shed 6 bases, J shed 2 bases, and the junction held 10 bases outside the gene matches. The CDR3 contains 16 residues. Germline-derived CDR1 and CDR2 are SEHNR and FQNEAQ (reference sequence). For the CDR3, the DNA is TGTGCCAGCAGTCGTTGGACAGGGGGAGTAACCTACGAGCAGTACTTC. Encoded protein: CASSRWTGGVTYEQYF.

CDR3 in amino acids: CASTHYGGPNEQFF. The CDR3 DNA reads TGTGCCAGCACTCATTACGGCGGGCCAAATGAGCAGTTCTTC. The rearrangement links TRBV7-9 to TRBJ2-1; perhaps TRBD2 as D (5 bases). Trimming left V 7 bases short and J 7 bases short, with 17 bases between. The CDR3 totals 14 residues. Germline V CDR1 and CDR2: SEHNR, FQNEAQ (reference sequence).

This clonotype is labeled large (0.1 to 1%). V is TRBV20-1 and J is TRBJ2-5; D unclear. The germline V gene has CDR1 DFQATT and CDR2 SNEGSKA (reference sequence). V was clipped by 2 bases and J by 1 base, with 14 bases between them. This CDR3 is 15 amino acids long. The CDR3, as DNA: TGCAGTGCTAGACACCTGGCAGCTAGCCAAGAGACCCAGTACTTC. It is translated as CSARHLAASQETQYF.

The V and J genes are TRBV11-2 and TRBJ2-1; a weak D match, TRBD1 (6 bases). V was shortened by 2 bases and J by 2 bases, with 16 bases between the two germline ends. Looked up from germline, CDR1 is SGHAT and CDR2 is FQNNGV. The CDR3 runs to 17 residues. CDR3 amino acids: CASSLRGDRPPYNEQFF. The CDR3 region has the DNA TGTGCCAGCAGCTTAAGGGGTGACAGGCCTCCCTACAATGAGCAGTTCTTC.

This clonotype is large by share. The V and J genes are TRBV18 and TRBJ2-7; tentative D call: TRBD2 (5 bases). This CDR3 has 13 residues. The germline V and J ends were trimmed by 3 bases and 3 bases, with 9 bases remaining between them. The germline V gene encodes CDR1 KGHSH and CDR2 LQKENI. DNA for the CDR3: TGTGCCAGCTCACCGGGAGCCCACTACGAGCAGTACGTC. This encodes CASSPGAHYEQYV.

This clonotype occurred many times. The V gene is TRBV3-2, the J gene TRBJ1-3. TRBV3-2 corresponds to a pseudogene. This CDR3 has 18 amino acids. The CDR3 coding sequence is TGTGCCAGCAGCCAAGATCAGGTTCGGCGTCTCTCTGGAAACACCATATATTTT. Its translation is CASSQDQVRRLSGNTIYF.

This clonotype is termed medium-sized (0.01 to 0.1%). V usage is TRBV6-5 and J usage is TRBJ2-1, with 7 bases that match TRBD1. Trimming removed 9 bases from V and 4 bases from J; junction bases left unmatched: 15. The CDR3 has 16 residues. In germline, CDR1 is MNHEY, CDR2 SVGAGI. CDR3 sequence: CASFPSTGQPYNEQFF. As DNA, the CDR3 is TGTGCCAGTTTCCCCTCTACGGGACAGCCGTACAATGAGCAGTTCTTC.

This clonotype is medium-sized within its sample. V and J are TRBV5-6 and TRBJ1-1; TRBD1 is a possible D gene (5 bases). V lost 3 bases and J 2 bases, leaving 14 bases between the germline ends. The CDR3 has 15 residues. Germline loops: CDR1 SGHDT, CDR2 YYEEEE. CDR3 region: CASSWMGLINTEAFF. DNA of the CDR3: TGTGCCAGCAGCTGGATGGGACTGATAAACACTGAAGCTTTCTTT.

This clonotype is deemed large. V and J are TRBV12-3 or TRBV12-4 and TRBJ1-1, with a tentative D call TRBD1 (5 bases). The CDR3 sequence is 13 residues long. The V end lost 6 bases, the J end lost 5 bases, and 13 bases lay between the germline ends. The CDR3 nucleotides are TGTGCCAGCAGAGGACCAGGGATTACTGAAGCTTTCTTT. This translates into CASRGPGITEAFF.

This clonotype is medium-sized. As DNA, the CDR3 is TGTGCCAGCGCTTACGGCCTTTCTAACTATGGCTACACCTTC. As protein: CASAYGLSNYGYTF. The gene calls are TRBV7-2 and TRBJ1-2, with D uncertain. CDR1 is SGHTA and CDR2 is FQGNSA in the germline V gene. V was clipped by 8 bases and J by 0 bases, with 13 bases between them. The CDR3 loop spans 14 amino acids.

The chain is built from TRBV27 and TRBJ2-7; D gene unclear. This CDR3 has 12 amino acids. V was cut by 7 bases and J by 2 bases, with 9 bases left in between. Germline-derived CDR1 and CDR2 are MNHEY and SMNVEV (reference sequence). The CDR3 is CASIGPPYEQYF. The CDR3 coding sequence is TGTGCCAGCATCGGGCCCCCCTACGAGCAGTACTTC.

This chain connects TRBV18 to TRBJ2-5; no firm D call. Trimming left V 4 bases short and J 5 bases short, with 14 bases between. Per the germline V gene, CDR1 is KGHSH and CDR2 is LQKENI. CDR3 length: 14 amino acids. Here the CDR3 DNA reads TGTGCCAGCTCACTCAAGGGTGCATCGGAGACCCAGTACTTC. Protein: CASSLKGASETQYF.

This clonotype ranks as medium-sized. The rearrangement joins TRBV29-1 to TRBJ1-3, with D uncertain. The V end was cut by 1 base, the J end by 0 bases, with 7 bases between. The CDR3 covers 14 residues. CDR1 SQVTM and CDR2 ANQGSEA come from the germline V gene. The CDR3, as DNA: TGCAGCGTTGAAGCTACAACCTCTGGAAACACCATATATTTT. This translates into CSVEATTSGNTIYF.

This clonotype was seen more than once but under ten times. The J gene is TRBJ2-1, the V gene TRBV7-9; D remains ambiguous. The V gene lost 0 bases and the J gene lost 5 bases, with 11 bases spanning the gap. Germline V lookup: CDR1 SEHNR, CDR2 FQNEAQ (reference sequence). The CDR3 has 15 residues. The CDR3 sequence: CASSLAFGGDNEQFF. For the CDR3, the DNA is TGTGCCAGCAGCTTAGCTTTCGGCGGCGACAATGAGCAGTTCTTC.

The chain carries TRBV20-1 and TRBJ1-6, with a tentative D call TRBD1 (5 bases). Germline V gene data show CDR1 as DFQATT and CDR2 as SNEGSKA (reference sequence). This CDR3 has 16 residues. Trimming removed 4 bases from V and 10 bases from J, with 23 bases in between. The CDR3 region is CSANPSRGARGSPLHF. CDR3 in DNA: TGCAGTGCTAACCCCTCTCGAGGGGCGAGGGGATCACCCCTCCACTTT.

This clonotype ranks as medium-sized. The V call is TRBV19, the J call TRBJ2-2; no definite D call. The germline CDR1 and CDR2 sequences are LNHDA and SQIVND (reference sequence). The CDR3 is made up of 12 amino acids. V was trimmed by 8 bases and J by 6 bases, leaving 10 bases between them. The CDR3 nucleotides read TGTGCCAGTCTTCGGTACCCCGGGGAGCTGTTTTTT. Amino acids: CASLRYPGELFF.

The V gene is TRBV27, the J gene TRBJ1-5, with 7 positions matching TRBD1. This CDR3 region has 16 residues. The ends lost 6 bases at V and 4 bases at J; junction bases unmatched: 12. The germline gives CDR1 MNHEY, CDR2 SMNVEV (reference sequence). The CDR3 coding sequence is TGTGCCAGCAGGCCCGCATACAGGGGAAAGAATCAGCCCCAGCATTTT. It yields the protein CASRPAYRGKNQPQHF.

The chain joins TRBV5-1 to TRBJ2-1; D call uncertain. V dropped 0 bases and J dropped 0 bases, with 1 base sitting between them. This CDR3 is built from 13 residues. From germline, CDR1 is SGHRS and CDR2 YFSETQ. CDR3 residues: CASSLDSYNEQFF. In DNA, the CDR3 is TGCGCCAGCAGCTTGGACTCCTACAATGAGCAGTTCTTC. Full variable domain (rest looked up from reference TRBV5-1 and TRBJ2-1): KAGVTQTPRYLIKTRGQQVTLSCSPISGHRSVSWYQQTPGQGLQFLFEYFSETQRNKGNFPGRFSGRQFSNSRSEMNVSTLELGDSALYLCASSLDSYNEQFFGPGTRLTVL.

The chain employs TRBV13 and TRBJ1-2; 7 positions match TRBD1. V trimming: 5 bases; J trimming: 3 bases; junction bases outside the gene matches: 9. This CDR3 region has 15 residues. Germline V CDR1 and CDR2: PRHDT, FYEKMQ (reference sequence). The chain's CDR3 is CASSDGQVVDYGYTF. For the CDR3, the DNA is TGTGCCAGCAGCGATGGACAGGTAGTTGACTATGGCTACACCTTC.

The chain links TRBV25-1 to TRBJ1-1, with 9 bases lining up with TRBD1. With 7 bases clipped from V and 1 base from J, the junction kept 10 bases outside the gene matches. The CDR3 is 16 amino acids. Germline CDR1 is MGHDK and CDR2 is SYGVNS. In DNA form, the CDR3 reads TGTGCCAGCACCACTTCGACAGGGGGATCGAACACTGAAGCTTTCTTT. It codes for CASTTSTGGSNTEAFF.

The chain couples TRBV2 to TRBJ2-5, with D perhaps matching TRBD2 (5 bases). The germline V gene has CDR1 SNHLY and CDR2 FYNNEI. There are 13 residues in the CDR3. Deletions cut 3 bases from V and 5 bases from J, with 10 bases between. CDR3 loop: CASSESPGETQYF. The CDR3 DNA is TGTGCCAGCAGTGAGAGTCCGGGGGAGACCCAGTACTTC.

The chain is built from TRBV6-4 and TRBJ2-7; unclear D gene. From germline, CDR1 is MRHNA and CDR2 SNTAGT. The length of the CDR3 is 10 residues. Trimming took 1 base from V and 5 from J, leaving 0 bases between them. As DNA, the CDR3 is TGTGCCAGCAGTGACTACGAGCAGTACTTC. Translation: CASSDYEQYF.

Judged by abundance, this clonotype is medium-sized. The chain uses TRBV12-3 or TRBV12-4 and TRBJ2-3; unclear D gene. Trimming left V 2 bases short and J 1 base short, with 13 bases between. This CDR3 is 16 amino acids long. CDR3 sequence: CASSLLATLRTDTQYF. The DNA of the CDR3 is TGTGCCAGCAGTTTATTGGCGACTCTCCGCACAGATACGCAGTATTTT.

This clonotype has just one count. V usage is TRBV7-2 and J usage is TRBJ2-1; D is ambiguous. The CDR3 has 14 residues. Germline V gene data show CDR1 as SGHTA and CDR2 as FQGNSA. V dropped 5 bases and J dropped 7 bases, with 15 bases sitting between them. CDR3 residues: CASSQPLGANEQFF. The CDR3 DNA follows: TGTGCCAGCAGCCAACCGCTTGGTGCGAATGAGCAGTTCTTC.

This chain connects TRBV11-2 to TRBJ2-4; no definite D call. This CDR3 has 13 amino acids. In germline, CDR1 is SGHAT, CDR2 FQNNGV. V was cut by 0 bases and J by 10 bases, with 10 bases left in between. The chain's CDR3 is CASSLDLLTIQYF. The CDR3 DNA follows: TGTGCCAGCAGCTTAGATCTGCTCACAATTCAGTACTTC.